The clone carrying this T cell receptor beta chain was counted once. This specimen comes from a study of blood T cell repertoires in COVID-19. Overall study: T cells, B-cell-depleted T cells, or PBMCs provided the cDNA or gDNA that served as material.

Study processing details: By means of reference gene primer amplification, nucleated cell counts were estimated. Using immunoSEQ multiplex PCR, the repertoire was profiled, and TCRdb retains in-frame clones only, with some absent. V, J and clone size derive from that table, while D and trimming were established from the DNA sequence. Among 220,000 or so clones listed, around 90% were seen once. Germline V gene sequence: CDR1 SGHTA, CDR2 FQGNSA. The CDR3 contains 15 residues. V lost 0 bases to trimming and J lost 3 bases, with 12 bases between them. The sequence derives from a man between 60 and 75 years old who had recovered from COVID-19. V usage is TRBV7-2 and J usage is TRBJ2-7; no clear D. What was sequenced was peripheral blood. The chain's CDR3 is CASSLAGVGFYEQYF. The CDR3 nucleotides are TGTGCCAGCAGCTTAGCCGGAGTAGGATTCTACGAGCAGTACTTC.